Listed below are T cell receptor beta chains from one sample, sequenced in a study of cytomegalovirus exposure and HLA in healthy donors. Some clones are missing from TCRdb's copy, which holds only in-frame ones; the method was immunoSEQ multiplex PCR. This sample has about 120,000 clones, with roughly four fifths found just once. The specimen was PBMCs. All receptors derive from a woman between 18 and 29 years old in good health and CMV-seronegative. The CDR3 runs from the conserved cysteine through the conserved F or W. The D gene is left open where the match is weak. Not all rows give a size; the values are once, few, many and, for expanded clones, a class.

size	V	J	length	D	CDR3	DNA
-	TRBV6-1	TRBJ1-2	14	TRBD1	CASRTDRDGYGYTF	TGTGCCAGCAGGACAGACAGGGACGGCTATGGCTACACCTTC
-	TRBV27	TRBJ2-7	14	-	CASSLGQGPLEQYF	TGTGCCAGCAGTTTGGGTCAGGGTCCATTGGAGCAGTACTTC
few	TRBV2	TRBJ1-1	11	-	CASSADTEAFF	TGTGCCAGCAGTGCGGACACTGAAGCTTTCTTT
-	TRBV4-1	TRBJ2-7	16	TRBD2	CASSQDGRTRGGEQYF	TGCGCCAGCAGCCAAGACGGACGGACGCGGGGGGGCGAGCAGTACTTC
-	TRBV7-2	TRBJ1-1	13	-	CASSRTVNTEAFF	TGTGCCAGCAGCCGGACAGTAAACACTGAAGCTTTCTTT
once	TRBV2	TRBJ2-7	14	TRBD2	CAAHQTSLSHEQYF	TGTGCCGCACACCAGACTAGCCTGTCCCACGAGCAGTACTTC
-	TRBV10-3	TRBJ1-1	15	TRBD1	CAISPRTGGDTEAFF	TGTGCCATCAGTCCTAGGACAGGGGGTGACACTGAAGCTTTCTTT
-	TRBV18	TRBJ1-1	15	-	CASSPRQIVNTEAFF	TGTGCCAGCTCACCAAGACAGATAGTGAACACTGAAGCTTTCTTT
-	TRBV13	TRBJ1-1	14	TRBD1	CASSYRTGITEAFF	TGTGCCAGCAGCTATCGGACAGGGATCACTGAAGCTTTCTTT
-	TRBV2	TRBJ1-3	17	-	CASSELSPIISGNTIYF	TGTGCCAGCAGTGAACTCTCTCCTATTATCTCTGGAAACACCATATATTTT
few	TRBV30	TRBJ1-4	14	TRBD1	CAWSVQGALEKLFF	TGTGCCTGGAGTGTACAGGGGGCCTTAGAAAAACTGTTTTTT
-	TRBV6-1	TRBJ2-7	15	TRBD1	CASSGGSGTGYEQYF	TGTGCCAGCAGTGGAGGCTCCGGGACAGGCTACGAGCAGTACTTC
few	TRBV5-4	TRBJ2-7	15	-	CASSLGQGRSYEQYF	TGTGCCAGCAGCTTGGGCCAGGGGCGCTCCTACGAGCAGTACTTC
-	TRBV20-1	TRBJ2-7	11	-	CSARDQAVQYF	TGCAGTGCTAGAGATCAGGCAGTGCAGTACTTC
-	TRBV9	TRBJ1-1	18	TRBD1	CASSPWGMGGQGNTEAFF	TGTGCCAGCAGCCCCTGGGGTATGGGAGGACAGGGGAACACTGAAGCTTTCTTT
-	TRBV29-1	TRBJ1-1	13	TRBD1	CSGRQGAWTEAFF	TGCAGCGGTCGACAGGGCGCCTGGACTGAAGCTTTCTTT
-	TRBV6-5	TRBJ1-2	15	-	CASSSGQRKLYGYTF	TGTGCCAGCAGTTCTGGACAGCGTAAGCTATATGGCTACACCTTC
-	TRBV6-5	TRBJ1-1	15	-	CASSTPGIRRTEAFF	TGTGCCAGCAGTACGCCCGGGATTAGGCGGACTGAAGCTTTCTTT
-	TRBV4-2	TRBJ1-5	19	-	CASSQALGGARYSNQPQHF	TGTGCCAGCAGCCAAGCCCTGGGGGGGGCGAGATATAGCAATCAGCCCCAGCATTTT
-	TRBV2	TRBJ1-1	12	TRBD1	CASSLTGGSTFF	TGTGCCAGCAGTTTAACAGGGGGCTCGACTTTCTTT
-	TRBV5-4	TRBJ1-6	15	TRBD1	CASSSSRGLNSPLHF	TGTGCCAGCAGCTCCTCCAGGGGGCTGAATTCACCCCTCCACTTT
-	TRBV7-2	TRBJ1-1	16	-	CASSLERARPNTEAFF	TGTGCCAGCAGCTTAGAGAGGGCACGGCCCAACACTGAAGCTTTCTTT
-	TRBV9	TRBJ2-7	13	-	CASSVVAASEQYF	TGTGCCAGCAGCGTAGTAGCAGCCTCCGAGCAGTACTTC
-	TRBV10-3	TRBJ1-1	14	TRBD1	CAISASDRDTEAFF	TGTGCCATCAGTGCGTCCGACAGGGACACTGAAGCTTTCTTT
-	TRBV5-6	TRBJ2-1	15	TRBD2	CASSLTGGPSNEQFF	TGTGCCAGCAGCTTGACGGGAGGGCCAAGTAATGAGCAGTTCTTC
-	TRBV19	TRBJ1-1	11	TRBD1	CASSPTGRAFF	TGTGCCAGTAGCCCGACAGGGCGAGCTTTCTTT
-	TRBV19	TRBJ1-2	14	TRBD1	CASSMTGYNYGYTF	TGTGCCAGTAGTATGACAGGGTACAACTATGGCTACACCTTC
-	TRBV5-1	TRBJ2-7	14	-	CASRTPGKSYEQYF	TGCGCCAGCAGGACGCCGGGGAAGTCCTACGAGCAGTACTTC
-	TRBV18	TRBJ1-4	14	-	CASSQGSTNEKLFF	TGTGCCAGCTCCCAGGGATCAACTAATGAAAAACTGTTTTTT
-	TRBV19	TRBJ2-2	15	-	CASSIGGRGTGELFF	TGTGCCAGTAGTATAGGGGGTCGGGGCACCGGGGAGCTGTTTTTT
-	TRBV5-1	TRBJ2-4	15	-	CASSPGLGGQNSQYF	TGCGCCAGCAGCCCGGGACTGGGTGGGCAAAACAGTCAGTACTTC
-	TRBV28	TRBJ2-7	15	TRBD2	CASSLAGDGVYEQYF	TGTGCCAGCAGTTTAGCGGGGGATGGGGTCTACGAGCAGTACTTC
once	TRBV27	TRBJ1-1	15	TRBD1	CASSDRGRRNTEAFF	TGTGCCAGCAGTGACAGGGGGCGAAGGAACACTGAAGCTTTCTTT
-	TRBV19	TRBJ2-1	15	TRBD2	CASRTEGGRDNEQFF	TGTGCCAGCAGAACGGAGGGCGGGAGGGACAATGAGCAGTTCTTC
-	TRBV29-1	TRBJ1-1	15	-	CSVSGTHTSNTEAFF	TGCAGCGTCTCCGGGACACATACCTCGAACACTGAAGCTTTCTTT
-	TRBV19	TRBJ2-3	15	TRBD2	CASSRWGGDGDTQYF	TGTGCCAGTAGTAGATGGGGGGGAGACGGGGATACGCAGTATTTT
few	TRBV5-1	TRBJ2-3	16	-	CASSPRGYAGTDTQYF	TGCGCCAGCAGCCCCAGGGGATATGCTGGGACAGATACGCAGTATTTT
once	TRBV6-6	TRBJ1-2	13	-	CASSPREGDGYTF	TGTGCCAGCTCACCTAGGGAGGGAGATGGCTACACCTTC
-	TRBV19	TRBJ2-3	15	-	CASSRTGTLGDTQYF	TGTGCCAGTAGTAGAACCGGGACACTGGGGGATACGCAGTATTTT
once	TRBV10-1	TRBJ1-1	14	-	CASSESPGNTEAFF	TGCGCCAGCAGTGAGTCCCCCGGGAACACTGAAGCTTTCTTT
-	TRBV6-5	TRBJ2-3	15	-	CASSPQQASTDTQYF	TGTGCCAGCAGCCCCCAACAGGCCTCCACAGATACGCAGTATTTT
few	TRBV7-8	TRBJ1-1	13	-	CASSLTGKTEAFF	TGTGCCAGCAGCTTAACAGGGAAAACTGAAGCTTTCTTT
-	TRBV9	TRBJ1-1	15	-	CASSFSGNLNTEAFF	TGTGCCAGCAGCTTCTCCGGGAATCTGAACACTGAAGCTTTCTTT
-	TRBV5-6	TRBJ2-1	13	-	CSPGSGSYNEQFF	TGTTCCCCCGGGTCGGGCTCCTACAATGAGCAGTTCTTC
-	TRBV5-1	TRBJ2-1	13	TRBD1	CASSLGQGNEQFF	TGCGCCAGCAGCTTGGGACAGGGGAATGAGCAGTTCTTC
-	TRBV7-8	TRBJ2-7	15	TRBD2	CASSLAGLEGVEQYF	TGTGCCAGCAGCTTAGCGGGACTAGAGGGGGTCGAGCAGTACTTC
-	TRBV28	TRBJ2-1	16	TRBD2	CASSLLGREAPNEQFF	TGTGCCAGCAGTTTACTGGGGAGGGAGGCCCCCAATGAGCAGTTCTTC
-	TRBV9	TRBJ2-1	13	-	CASSVVSSVEQFF	TGTGCCAGCAGCGTAGTCAGTTCTGTTGAGCAGTTCTTC
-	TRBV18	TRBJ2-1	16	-	CASSPKSSGAYNEQFF	TGTGCCAGCTCACCAAAGTCTTCGGGAGCCTACAATGAGCAGTTCTTC
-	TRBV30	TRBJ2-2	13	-	CAAGRRVTGELFF	TGTGCCGCCGGCCGCAGGGTCACCGGGGAGCTGTTTTTT
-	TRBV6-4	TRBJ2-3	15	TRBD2	CASRERGRLTDTQYF	TGTGCCAGCAGGGAGCGGGGGAGACTCACAGATACGCAGTATTTT
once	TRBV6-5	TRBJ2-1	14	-	CASSFSPRGGEQFF	TGTGCCAGCAGTTTCTCTCCTCGTGGCGGTGAGCAGTTCTTC